These 27 T cell receptor beta chains share one sample of origin, sequenced in a study of shared clonotypes between healthy human individuals. Produced via immunoSEQ multiplex PCR; TCRdb's table is partial and in-frame only. The data hold hundreds of thousands of clones, with roughly 70% observed a single time. Material: memory CD4+ T cells sorted from blood. Noted subset: CD45RA-negative fraction. The origin of the receptors is a woman aged 30 to 39 in good health.

CDR3 sequence (DNA): TGTGCCAGCAGCGTTCATTCCTCTGGAAACACCATATATTTT. This gives the protein CASSVHSSGNTIYF. The gene calls are TRBV6-5 and TRBJ1-3, with D hard to call. The CDR3 has 14 amino acids. V lost 6 bases to trimming and J lost 0 bases, with 9 bases between them. Germline CDR1 MNHEY, CDR2 SVGAGI.

The V and J genes are TRBV4-1 and TRBJ1-4; D call uncertain. CDR1 and CDR2 (germline): MGHRA, YSYEKL. The CDR3 loop spans 15 amino acids. The V and J ends lost 3 bases and 3 bases respectively, with 11 bases between them. The CDR3 here is CASSQFQAPNEKLFF. The CDR3 nucleotides read TGCGCCAGCAGCCAGTTCCAAGCACCTAATGAAAAACTGTTTTTT.

This clone was observed a few times. The gene calls are TRBV5-1 and TRBJ2-3; 9 bases map to TRBD1. Germline CDR1 and CDR2: SGHRS and YFSETQ. This CDR3 region has 16 residues. V shed 6 bases, J shed 0 bases, and the junction held 8 bases outside the gene matches. Here the CDR3 DNA reads TGCGCCAGCACCGGGACAGGGTCGTACAGCACAGATACGCAGTATTTT. It encodes CASTGTGSYSTDTQYF.

This rearrangement joins TRBV21-1 to TRBJ2-1; the tabulated D call, TRBD1, remains unverified against the DNA. TRBV21-1 is described as a pseudogene. There are 15 residues in the CDR3. The CDR3 nucleotides are TGTGCCAGCAGCAACCGGGACAGCCGCGCGAATGAGCAGTTCTTC. Its translation is CASSNRDSRANEQFF.

This chain joins TRBV19 and TRBJ2-3; 8 bases map to TRBD2. Germline CDR1 LNHDA, CDR2 SQIVND (reference sequence). J gave up 2 bases and V 3 bases, and 7 bases lay outside the gene matches. The CDR3 spans 16 residues. The CDR3 DNA reads TGTGCCAGTAGTATTCCGGCTAGCGGGTACACAGATACGCAGTATTTT. As protein: CASSIPASGYTDTQYF.

The chain combines TRBV7-8 with TRBJ1-1; 9 positions agree with TRBD1. Germline loops: CDR1 SGHVS, CDR2 FQNEAQ. Unmatched junction bases numbered 17, after V lost 5 bases and J lost 10 bases. This CDR3 contains 16 residues. The CDR3 coding sequence is TGTGCCAGCAGCCCAGGACAGGGGTTCCTCGCAGGGGGAGCTTTCTTT. Translated: CASSPGQGFLAGGAFF.

The CDR3 region has the DNA TGTGCCAGCAGTGAGAATTTGGGTAGCGGGAGAGAAGAGACCCAGTACTTC. Residues: CASSENLGSGREETQYF. The chain links TRBV25-1 to TRBJ2-5, with 9 bases aligning to TRBD2. The V and J ends lost 3 bases and 3 bases, in that order; junction bases with no gene match: 11. CDR3 size: 17 residues. Germline V gene data show CDR1 as MGHDK and CDR2 as SYGVNS.

The chain recombines TRBV4-1 with TRBJ1-5, with no clear D. This CDR3 is built from 18 residues. Germline V gives CDR1 MGHRA, CDR2 YSYEKL. V was trimmed by 1 base and J by 5 bases, leaving 21 bases between them. The CDR3 coding sequence is TGCGCCAGCAGCCAAGTCGATATGGGGATGAGCGGTCATCAGCCCCAGCATTTT. Its translation: CASSQVDMGMSGHQPQHF.

This clone was counted many times. In DNA form, the CDR3 reads TGTGCCAGCAGCGTAGGCCGGGGAACCGGGGAGCTGTTTTTT. This translates into CASSVGRGTGELFF. The genes are TRBV9 and TRBJ2-2; D is perhaps TRBD2 (5 bases). Germline V gives CDR1 SGDLS, CDR2 YYNGEE. CDR3 size: 14 residues. V lost 0 bases to trimming and J lost 5 bases, with 8 bases between them.

The chain joins TRBV27 to TRBJ2-5; no firm D call. The CDR3 totals 11 residues. Per the germline V gene, CDR1 is MNHEY and CDR2 is SMNVEV (reference sequence). Trimming left V 10 bases short and J 5 bases short, with 11 bases between. The CDR3 DNA reads TGTGCCACCCCCGAGGAGGAGACCCAGTACTTC. Its protein product is CATPEEETQYF.

The CDR3: CAAGTHKETQYF. The CDR3 coding sequence is TGTGCCGCCGGGACTCACAAAGAGACCCAGTACTTC. This chain joins TRBV30 and TRBJ2-5; the D gene is possibly TRBD2 (6 bases). The CDR3 loop spans 12 amino acids. The V end lost 8 bases, the J end lost 3 bases, and 13 bases lay between the germline ends. CDR1 is GTSNPN and CDR2 is SVGIG in the germline V gene (reference sequence).

J is TRBJ2-7 and V is TRBV6-1; D possibly corresponds to TRBD1 (6 bases). The CDR3 runs to 15 residues. The V and J ends lost 6 bases and 0 bases respectively, with 15 bases between them. In germline, CDR1 is MNHNS, CDR2 SASEGT. CDR3 in amino acids: CASRATPDSSYEQYF. The CDR3 coding sequence is TGTGCCAGCAGGGCCACCCCGGACAGCTCCTACGAGCAGTACTTC.

This clone has a single count. The chain combines TRBV19 with TRBJ2-2, with D hard to call. The CDR3 consists of 13 residues. Trimming shortened V by 5 bases and J by 1 base, and 5 bases separated the two germline ends. CDR1 and CDR2 (germline): LNHDA, SQIVND (reference sequence). The CDR3 region has the DNA TGTGCCAGTAGTTGGCAGAACACCGGGGAGCTGTTTTTT. Amino acid sequence: CASSWQNTGELFF.

This clone occurred many times. The chain combines TRBV10-3 with TRBJ2-1; 11 positions match TRBD1. Germline values: CDR1 ENHRY, CDR2 SYGVKD. V trimming: 6 bases; J trimming: 6 bases; junction bases outside the gene matches: 1. The CDR3 contains 13 residues. As DNA, the CDR3 is TGTGCCATCAGGGGGACAGGGGGCAATGAGCAGTTCTTC. Translation: CAIRGTGGNEQFF.

This sequence joins TRBV27 and TRBJ1-3; 8 nucleotides agree with TRBD1. Germline CDR1 MNHEY, CDR2 SMNVEV (reference sequence). J lost 3 bases, V lost 6 bases, and 4 bases had no gene match. The CDR3 has 14 residues. CDR3 loop: CASSQTGVGNTIYF. CDR3 nucleotide sequence: TGTGCCAGCAGCCAGACAGGGGTTGGAAACACCATATATTTT.

The sample holds many counts of this clone. A junction boundary mismatches the germline segment, possibly from a read error. CDR3 region: CASRDSPKTGELFF. The CDR3 nucleotides are TGTGCCAGCAGGGACAGCCCGAAGACCGGGGAGCTGTTTTTT. The chain joins TRBV2 to TRBJ2-2; D possibly corresponds to TRBD1 (6 bases). The CDR3 totals 14 residues. Germline values: CDR1 SNHLY, CDR2 FYNNEI.

This clone was recorded only once. The chain couples TRBV14 to TRBJ2-1, with D maybe TRBD1 (5 bases). Trimming stripped 4 bases from V and 12 bases from J, with 16 bases between. This CDR3 has 13 amino acids. Germline-derived CDR1 and CDR2 are SGHDN and FVKESK. CDR3 region: CASSRGSPSAQFF. CDR3 bases: TGTGCCAGCAGCCGGGGCTCCCCATCCGCGCAGTTCTTC.

The chain recombines TRBV28 with TRBJ2-2; either TRBD1 or TRBD2 may supply D (6 bases each). The CDR3 is 14 residues long. The V end was cut by 8 bases, the J end by 7 bases, with 17 bases between. Germline-derived CDR1 and CDR2 are MDHEN and SYDVKM. The CDR3 region is CASLEGGRDGELFF. CDR3 DNA sequence: TGTGCCAGCTTGGAGGGGGGCCGGGACGGGGAGCTGTTTTTT. The whole variable domain, filled in from reference TRBV28 and TRBJ2-2, reads DVKVTQSSRYLVKRTGEKVFLECVQDMDHENMFWYRQDPGLGLRLIYFSYDVKMKEKGDIPEGYSVSREKKERFSLILESASTNQTSMYLCASLEGGRDGELFFGEGSRLTVL.

The chain links TRBV2 to TRBJ2-4; TRBD2 agrees at 14 bases. CDR3 length: 17 amino acids. The trim removed 4 bases at V and 9 bases at J, leaving 11 bases unmatched. Per germline, CDR1 SNHLY and CDR2 FYNNEI. The CDR3 DNA sequence: TGTGCCAGCAGTGCCGGCTTCGGGACTAGCGGGAGTGCCATTCAGTACTTC. Translating it yields CASSAGFGTSGSAIQYF.

This chain joins TRBV5-1 and TRBJ2-3, with D tentatively TRBD2 (5 bases). V lost 2 bases and J lost 2, with 12 bases in between. CDR1 and CDR2 from the germline V gene are SGHRS and YFSETQ. The CDR3 totals 15 residues. The CDR3 here is CASSFPEGITDTQYF. The CDR3 DNA sequence: TGCGCCAGCAGCTTTCCCGAGGGCATCACAGATACGCAGTATTTT.

In this sample, this clone turned up once. The V and J genes are TRBV21-1 and TRBJ1-5; the table assigns TRBD1, which was not confirmed against the DNA. TRBV21-1 is termed a pseudogene. This CDR3 has 20 amino acids. The CDR3 here is CASSRYRVLRDRGHNQPQHF. In nucleotides, the CDR3 is TGTGCCAGCAGCAGATACAGGGTGCTCCGGGATAGGGGGCACAATCAGCCCCAGCATTTT.

Points on this clone: The same CDR3 also results from other DNA sequences found in this sample. The chain combines TRBV11-2 with TRBJ2-5; no reliable D call. Germline lookup yields CDR1 SGHAT and CDR2 FQNNGV. With 4 bases removed from V and 1 base from J, the gap between germline ends came to 1 base. The CDR3 extends over 11 amino acids. This CDR3 reads CASSSQETQYF. The CDR3 region has the DNA TGTGCCAGCAGCTCCCAAGAGACCCAGTACTTC.

On this clone: Other DNA variants within this sample encode the same CDR3. J is TRBJ1-5 and V is TRBV15; D call uncertain. This CDR3 is built from 14 residues. Germline V gene data show CDR1 as LNHNV and CDR2 as YYDKDF (reference sequence). V lost 0 bases, J lost 4 bases, and 7 bases lay in between. In DNA, the CDR3 is TGTGCCACCAGCAGAGATACGGGGAATCAGCCCCAGCATTTT. It yields the protein CATSRDTGNQPQHF.

This rearrangement joins TRBV25-1 to TRBJ1-2; TRBD1 might be the D (5 bases). The V gene's germline CDR1 is MGHDK and CDR2 SYGVNS. This CDR3 has 14 residues. Trimming removed 4 bases at V and 8 bases at J, with 17 bases between. CDR3 amino acids: CASSGSGPWDGYTF. The CDR3 DNA is TGTGCCAGCAGTGGATCTGGGCCCTGGGACGGCTACACCTTC.

This clone was detected many times. This chain uses TRBV13 with TRBJ2-1; perhaps TRBD2 as D (6 bases). The CDR3 is 16 amino acids. CDR1 and CDR2 from the germline V gene are PRHDT and FYEKMQ (reference sequence). V gave up 0 bases and J gave up 3 bases, with 12 bases separating them. CDR3 bases: TGTGCCAGCAGCTTAGGTAGTGCGGGGAGCTACAATGAGCAGTTCTTC. Translated: CASSLGSAGSYNEQFF. The full variable domain, with the rest looked up from reference TRBV13 and TRBJ2-1, is AAGVIQSPRHLIKEKRETATLKCYPIPRHDTVYWYQQGPGQDPQFLISFYEKMQSDKGSIPDRFSAQQFSDYHSELNMSSLELGDSALYFCASSLGSAGSYNEQFFGPGTRLTVL.

This clone was found once. This sequence joins TRBV7-9 and TRBJ2-3, with 8 bases matching TRBD2. The CDR3 is made up of 15 amino acids. Per the germline V gene, CDR1 is SEHNR and CDR2 is FQNEAQ (reference sequence). Unmatched junction bases numbered 4, after V lost 3 bases and J lost 2 bases. As DNA, the CDR3 is TGTGCCAGCAGCTTCCGGGAGGGCCTCACAGATACGCAGTATTTT. Residues: CASSFREGLTDTQYF.

The rearrangement links TRBV23-1 to TRBJ2-7; 7 positions match TRBD2. TRBV23-1 is assigned to the ORF class and has an uncertain function. V dropped 2 bases and J dropped 5; count of bases not matched to a gene: 3. This CDR3 has 13 residues. The CDR3 here is CASSQKGRDEQYF. The CDR3, as DNA: TGCGCCAGCAGTCAAAAGGGGAGGGACGAGCAGTACTTC.